This T cell receptor (beta chain) derives from a study of shared clonotypes between healthy human individuals. Study-level findings and limits: How much donors shared clonotypes was expected to be affected by sequencing depth.

The CDR3 runs to 14 residues. V was trimmed by 3 bases and J by 2 bases, leaving 12 bases between them. The germline gives CDR1 SGHRS, CDR2 YFSETQ. About this clone: Its antigen is not known.

Original processing methods: Filtering differed for immunoSEQ, which gave only junction sequences without quality scores. Data came from immunoSEQ multiplex PCR; TCRdb stores just in-frame clones and leaves some out. V, J and clone size reflect that table, while D and trimming were determined from the DNA. The table shows 95,000 to 120,000 clones, with under 70% occurring only once. CD8 memory cells included CD45RO+ cells plus CCR7-negative CD45RA+ TemRA cells. Sequenced input: memory CD8+ T cells sorted from blood. The subset is: CD45RO+ cells pooled with CCR7-negative TemRA cells. The clonotype comes from a woman aged 25 to 39 in good health. This chain uses TRBV5-1 with TRBJ2-7; the D gene is possibly TRBD2 (7 bases). In DNA form, the CDR3 reads TGCGCCAGCAGCTCCCTGGGGGGGCCCTACGAGCAGTACTTC. Translating gives CASSSLGGPYEQYF. Drawing the rest from reference TRBV5-1 and TRBJ2-7, the complete variable domain is KAGVTQTPRYLIKTRGQQVTLSCSPISGHRSVSWYQQTPGQGLQFLFEYFSETQRNKGNFPGRFSGRQFSNSRSEMNVSTLELGDSALYLCASSSLGGPYEQYFGPGTRLTVT.